Presented here are 29 T cell receptor beta chains from one specimen sequenced in a study of shared clonotypes between healthy human individuals. Sequencing used immunoSEQ multiplex PCR; TCRdb keeps in-frame clones, though not all of them. The sample has fewer than 600,000 clones, about four fifths seen once. Specimen: PBMCs. All receptors come from a woman between 40 and 55 years old in good health. Some clones in this sample may be carry-over from other donors' samples.

This chain links TRBV15 with TRBJ2-7; D is uncertain. Germline assignment: CDR1 LNHNV and CDR2 YYDKDF (reference sequence). With 0 bases removed from V and 3 bases from J, the gap between germline ends came to 12 bases. The CDR3 extends over 15 amino acids. This CDR3 is CATSRDRAAHYEQYF. CDR3 bases: TGTGCCACCAGCAGAGATCGGGCAGCCCACTACGAGCAGTACTTC.

The chain has TRBV30 and TRBJ2-3; D may be TRBD1 or TRBD2 (5 bases each). The CDR3 consists of 13 residues. The germline V gene has CDR1 GTSNPN and CDR2 SVGIG (reference sequence). V shed 5 bases and J shed 1 base, with 10 bases lying between them. This chain's CDR3 is CAWARGGTDTQYF. The CDR3 nucleotides read TGTGCCTGGGCCAGAGGGGGCACAGATACGCAGTATTTT.

This chain links TRBV28 with TRBJ2-4; D perhaps matches TRBD2 (5 bases). The CDR3 spans 14 residues. Trimming removed 6 bases from V and 1 base from J, with 10 bases in between. The germline CDR1 and CDR2 sequences are MDHEN and SYDVKM. CDR3 in DNA: TGTGCCAGCAGGGAGGTGGGCGCCAAAAACATTCAGTACTTC. Translating gives CASREVGAKNIQYF.

The chain combines TRBV28 with TRBJ2-7; 9 bases align to TRBD2. V was clipped by 3 bases and J by 3 bases; unmatched bases: 6. Germline V gives CDR1 MDHEN, CDR2 SYDVKM. The CDR3 is 15 amino acids. This chain's CDR3 is CASSFRLAGFYEQYF. The CDR3 region has the DNA TGTGCCAGCAGTTTCCGGCTAGCGGGGTTCTACGAGCAGTACTTC.

The chain is built from TRBV9 and TRBJ1-5; D not certain. This CDR3 contains 13 residues. V lost 0 bases and J lost 8, with 9 bases in between. The germline V gene encodes CDR1 SGDLS and CDR2 YYNGEE. Written as DNA, the CDR3 is TGTGCCAGCAGCGTAGATCCCAAGGAGCCCCAGCATTTT. The encoded protein is CASSVDPKEPQHF.

The rearrangement links TRBV29-1 to TRBJ2-5, with D possibly matching TRBD2 (6 bases). Germline-derived CDR1 and CDR2 are SQVTM and ANQGSEA. V was cut by 4 bases and J by 5 bases, with 20 bases left in between. The CDR3 consists of 15 residues. The CDR3: CSVVRTGSRRETQYF. The CDR3 DNA reads as TGCAGCGTTGTAAGGACCGGGAGTAGGCGGGAGACCCAGTACTTC.

This clone was recorded a few times. The V call is TRBV7-2, the J call TRBJ2-4, with unresolved D. Trimming removed 2 bases from V and 2 bases from J, with 7 bases in between. The CDR3 sequence is 14 residues long. Looked up from germline, CDR1 is SGHTA and CDR2 is FQGNSA. In DNA, the CDR3 is TGTGCCAGCAGCTTATCCCAGACCAAAAACATTCAGTACTTC. As protein: CASSLSQTKNIQYF.

The chain carries TRBV7-3 and TRBJ2-7; D is possibly TRBD1 or TRBD2 (5 bases each). The CDR3 has 13 amino acids. The germline V and J ends were trimmed by 3 bases and 1 base, with 7 bases remaining between them. From germline, CDR1 is SGHTA and CDR2 FQGTGA. The CDR3: CASSLGVSYEQYF. The CDR3 bases are TGTGCCAGCAGCTTGGGGGTATCCTACGAGCAGTACTTC.

As regards this clone: The same CDR3 can be traced to other DNA sequences in this sample. CDR3 in amino acids: CASSLGGDEQYF. The CDR3 DNA follows: TGTGCCAGCAGCTTGGGAGGGGACGAGCAGTACTTC. V is TRBV7-8 and J is TRBJ2-7, with 7 bases fitting TRBD2. CDR3 length: 12 amino acids. J was trimmed by 5 bases and V by 3 bases; bases with no gene match: 1. Germline CDR1 reads SGHVS; CDR2 reads FQNEAQ. Using reference TRBV7-8 and TRBJ2-7 for the parts outside the CDR3, the full variable domain is GAGVSQSPRYKVAKRGQDVALRCDPISGHVSLFWYQQALGQGPEFLTYFQNEAQLDKSGLPSDRFFAERPEGSVSTLKIQRTQQEDSAVYLCASSLGGDEQYFGPGTRLTVT.

The V gene is TRBV30, the J gene TRBJ1-1, with 8 nucleotides matching TRBD1. The CDR3 is made up of 12 amino acids. Germline loops: CDR1 GTSNPN, CDR2 SVGIG (reference sequence). The DNA for the CDR3 is TGTGTTAGGGACAGGCTGAACACTGAAGCTTTCTTT. Its protein is CVRDRLNTEAFF.

V gene TRBV11-3 combines with J gene TRBJ2-1, with 11 bases identical to TRBD1. This CDR3 region has 16 residues. V shed 3 bases, J shed 6 bases, and the junction held 7 bases outside the gene matches. CDR1 is SGHNT, CDR2 YENEEA, per germline. As DNA, the CDR3 is TGTGCCAGCAGCTTGGAGGGGACAGGGGGGTTCAATGAGCAGTTCTTC. This encodes CASSLEGTGGFNEQFF.

This chain uses TRBV7-6 with TRBJ2-5, with 11 bases lining up with TRBD2. The CDR3 spans 14 residues. CDR1 and CDR2 from the germline V gene are SGHVS and FNYEAQ. V trimming: 4 bases; J trimming: 9 bases; junction bases outside the gene matches: 7. The CDR3 DNA reads as TGTGCCAGCAGCTCGACTAGCGGGGTGTTCCCCCAGTACTTC. This sequence encodes CASSSTSGVFPQYF.

CDR3 in amino acids: CASSLNSRETQYF. The CDR3 DNA sequence: TGTGCCAGCAGCTTAAATTCGAGGGAGACCCAGTACTTC. The J gene is TRBJ2-5, the V gene TRBV7-3; no definite D call. V was clipped by 1 base and J by 5 bases, with 8 bases between them. Germline CDR1 SGHTA, CDR2 FQGTGA. CDR3 length: 13 residues.

The chain links TRBV11-2 to TRBJ2-1; D possibly corresponds to TRBD1 (6 bases). V dropped 5 bases and J dropped 3 bases, with 23 bases sitting between them. Germline V CDR1 and CDR2: SGHAT, FQNNGV. The CDR3 runs to 18 residues. CDR3: CASSLRTRPGQNYNEQFF. The CDR3 region has the DNA TGTGCCAGCAGCCTACGCACTCGGCCGGGACAAAACTACAATGAGCAGTTCTTC.

The chain recombines TRBV20-1 with TRBJ2-7; either TRBD1 or TRBD2 may supply D (5 bases each). The CDR3 loop spans 11 amino acids. Germline assignment: CDR1 DFQATT and CDR2 SNEGSKA (reference sequence). The ends were cut back, 6 bases at V and 6 bases at J, with 12 bases in the middle. Here the CDR3 reads CSARRDGEQYF. The CDR3 bases are TGCAGTGCCCGCCGGGACGGCGAGCAGTACTTC.

The V call is TRBV28, the J call TRBJ2-5; D call uncertain. Germline V gene sequence: CDR1 MDHEN, CDR2 SYDVKM. This CDR3 region has 13 residues. The V and J ends lost 2 bases and 5 bases respectively, with 9 bases between them. The CDR3 nucleotides are TGTGCCAGCAGTTTAGGAGTGCGGGAGACCCAGTACTTC. Amino acids: CASSLGVRETQYF.

This clone was seen more than once but under ten times. V usage is TRBV9 and J usage is TRBJ1-2; TRBD1 might be the D (5 bases). V was clipped by 0 bases and J by 0 bases, with 12 bases between them. The CDR3 is 16 residues long. CDR1 and CDR2 (germline): SGDLS, YYNGEE. CDR3 amino acids: CASSVGGGTSNYGYTF. The DNA of the CDR3 is TGTGCCAGCAGCGTAGGTGGGGGGACCTCTAACTATGGCTACACCTTC.

This clone was observed a few times. The J gene is TRBJ2-4, the V gene TRBV5-8, with 9 nucleotides matching TRBD1. CDR3 length: 15 amino acids. J lost 4 bases, V lost 1 base, and 3 bases had no gene match. The germline V gene encodes CDR1 SGHTS and CDR2 YDEGEE. Written as DNA, the CDR3 is TGTGCCAGCAGCTTGCGGACAGGGGCAAAAAACATTCAGTACTTC. This sequence encodes CASSLRTGAKNIQYF.

The CDR3 loop is CASNKGQGGGKLFF. The CDR3 DNA reads TGTGCCAGCAATAAAGGACAGGGGGGGGGAAAACTGTTTTTT. The rearrangement links TRBV6-1 to TRBJ1-4; TRBD1 matches at 10 bases. The trim removed 7 bases at V and 10 bases at J, leaving 9 bases unmatched. Germline V CDR1 and CDR2: MNHNS, SASEGT. CDR3 length: 14 residues.

This clone was seen a single time. This chain links TRBV29-1 with TRBJ2-7, with 9 bases that match TRBD1. This CDR3 has 13 residues. Germline V gene lookup returns CDR1 SQVTM and CDR2 ANQGSEA. Trimming removed 8 bases from V and 6 bases from J; junction bases left unmatched: 11. DNA of the CDR3: TGCAGCTACGGACAGGGGTATGGGAGCGAGCAGTACTTC. Translation: CSYGQGYGSEQYF.

V and J are TRBV7-9 and TRBJ1-4; D perhaps matches TRBD1 (5 bases). Germline V gene data show CDR1 as SEHNR and CDR2 as FQNEAQ (reference sequence). This CDR3 has 15 residues. Trimming took off 2 bases at V and 4 bases at J, with 11 bases between the two ends. The CDR3 loop reads CASSLSGGNNEKLFF. CDR3 nucleotides: TGTGCCAGCAGCTTATCGGGGGGGAATAATGAAAAACTGTTTTTT.

The rearrangement joins TRBV5-1 to TRBJ2-6; a weak D match, TRBD1 (6 bases). Per germline, CDR1 SGHRS and CDR2 YFSETQ. This CDR3 spans 18 amino acids. The V end was cut by 4 bases, the J end by 3 bases, with 20 bases between. The CDR3 sequence is CASSTVRDIGDGANVLTF. Here the CDR3 DNA reads TGCGCCAGCAGCACAGTCCGGGACATCGGTGATGGGGCCAACGTCCTGACTTTC.

The chain has TRBV19 and TRBJ2-5; TRBD2 aligns across 7 bases. J was trimmed by 4 bases and V by 1 base; bases with no gene match: 12. Looked up from germline, CDR1 is LNHDA and CDR2 is SQIVND (reference sequence). The CDR3 has 17 amino acids. CDR3 coding DNA: TGTGCCAGTAGTATAGGCGCCGGCTCGATAGCGGGAGAGACCCAGTACTTC. This translates into CASSIGAGSIAGETQYF.

As regards this clone: Additional DNA sequences in this sample encode the identical CDR3. DNA for the CDR3: TGCGCCAGCAGCTTGGCAGAGACCCAGTACTTC. This encodes CASSLAETQYF. The chain is built from TRBV5-1 and TRBJ2-5; no clear D gene. The CDR3 is made up of 11 amino acids. Trimming shortened V by 0 bases and J by 4 bases, and 1 base separated the two germline ends. Germline values: CDR1 SGHRS, CDR2 YFSETQ. Drawing the rest from reference TRBV5-1 and TRBJ2-5, the complete variable domain is KAGVTQTPRYLIKTRGQQVTLSCSPISGHRSVSWYQQTPGQGLQFLFEYFSETQRNKGNFPGRFSGRQFSNSRSEMNVSTLELGDSALYLCASSLAETQYFGPGTRLLVL.

Comment on this clone: Other DNA sequences in this sample translate to the same CDR3. The chain couples TRBV5-1 to TRBJ2-7; D unclear. Trimming shortened V by 0 bases and J by 1 base, and 5 bases separated the two germline ends. The length of the CDR3 is 13 residues. CDR1 and CDR2 (germline): SGHRS, YFSETQ. In DNA, the CDR3 is TGCGCCAGCAGCTTGGCAGGTTCCTACGAGCAGTACTTC. Its protein product is CASSLAGSYEQYF.

This chain joins TRBV4-3 and TRBJ1-3, with D possibly being TRBD1 (5 bases). The CDR3 length is 17 residues. The germline V gene has CDR1 LGHNA and CDR2 YSLEER. V was pared by 3 bases and J by 0 bases, with 15 bases between. As DNA, the CDR3 is TGCGCCAGCAGCCAGCACACAGGTGCCTACTCTGGAAACACCATATATTTT. Translated: CASSQHTGAYSGNTIYF.

The CDR3 DNA sequence: TGCGCCAGCAGCTTGGCAATAGGCCCCTATGGCTACACCTTC. It codes for CASSLAIGPYGYTF. This chain links TRBV5-1 with TRBJ1-2; D ambiguous. The CDR3 consists of 14 residues. Germline V gene lookup returns CDR1 SGHRS and CDR2 YFSETQ. Trimming took 0 bases from V and 4 from J, leaving 10 bases between them.

Points on this clone: One end of the junction varies from germline; a read error may be responsible. The chain is built from TRBV7-7 and TRBJ2-1, with 13 bases lining up with TRBD2. CDR3 length: 18 residues. Germline V gene lookup returns CDR1 SSHAT and CDR2 FNYEAQ (reference sequence). The CDR3 spells CASSSSPRTSGSYNEQFF. The CDR3 DNA sequence: TGTGCTAGCAGCTCCTCCCCCCGGACTAGCGGGAGTTACAATGAGCAGTTCTTC.

The chain joins TRBV11-2 to TRBJ2-7; 7 bases agree with TRBD1. Trimming took 5 bases from V and 2 from J; bases not matched to a gene: 6. CDR3 size: 14 residues. The germline V gene encodes CDR1 SGHAT and CDR2 FQNNGV. The CDR3 DNA reads as TGTGCCAGCAGCCTAACGGGACAGCCCTACGAGCAGTACTTC. Encoded protein: CASSLTGQPYEQYF.